One sample yielded the 5 T cell receptor beta chains listed below, sequenced in a study of blood T cell repertoires in COVID-19. Sequenced by immunoSEQ multiplex PCR; TCRdb stores in-frame clones only, minus some. Of over 400,000 clones in the sample, roughly 91% were seen once. Input material: peripheral blood. These receptors originate from a woman between 45 and 65 years old with COVID-19, enrolled during active disease.

Remarks on this clone: Other DNA sequences in the sample encode the same CDR3. The CDR3 DNA reads TGCGCCAGCAGCCAAGATCTAGCGGGGGGGAGAGATACGCAGTATTTT. Its translation: CASSQDLAGGRDTQYF. The gene calls are TRBV4-1 and TRBJ2-3; 12 bases are a match to TRBD2. The CDR3 spans 16 residues. Losses at the gene ends were 0 bases for V and 5 bases for J; bases not matched to a gene: 3. Germline CDR1 reads MGHRA; CDR2 reads YSYEKL.

This chain links TRBV30 with TRBJ1-6, with no clear D. The CDR3 is 12 amino acids. With 3 bases removed from V and 11 bases from J, the gap between germline ends came to 11 bases. Germline V gene data show CDR1 as GTSNPN and CDR2 as SVGIG (reference sequence). CDR3 sequence: CAWSPSGTPLHF. CDR3 DNA sequence: TGTGCCTGGAGCCCCTCGGGGACACCCCTCCACTTT.

V usage is TRBV5-1 and J usage is TRBJ1-1; no clear D gene. CDR3 length equals 16 residues. The germline CDR1 and CDR2 sequences are SGHRS and YFSETQ. V lost 2 bases, J lost 0 bases, and 14 bases lay in between. The CDR3 is CASSLEASFMNTEAFF. In DNA form, the CDR3 reads TGCGCCAGCAGCTTAGAGGCATCTTTCATGAACACTGAAGCTTTCTTT.

The chain combines TRBV28 with TRBJ1-5; no definite D call. The CDR3 has 13 residues. From germline, CDR1 is MDHEN and CDR2 SYDVKM. Trimming took off 8 bases at V and 0 bases at J, with 8 bases between the two ends. CDR3 DNA sequence: TGTGCCAGCGGTACATATAGCAATCAGCCCCAGCATTTT. As protein: CASGTYSNQPQHF.

V is TRBV15 and J is TRBJ1-2; D perhaps matches TRBD1 (5 bases). This CDR3 comprises 14 residues. With 0 bases removed from V and 3 bases from J, the gap between germline ends came to 8 bases. Germline V gene data show CDR1 as LNHNV and CDR2 as YYDKDF (reference sequence). The CDR3 region is CATSRDRVDYGYTF. In nucleotides, the CDR3 is TGTGCCACCAGCAGAGACAGGGTCGACTATGGCTACACCTTC.